Here is one T cell receptor beta chain with its context. The sorted conventional CD4+ T cells were CD25-low and CD127-high, with genomic DNA sequenced. This CDR3 spans 15 amino acids. The V and J ends lost 3 bases and 0 bases respectively, with 9 bases between them. Germline V gives CDR1 MDHEN, CDR2 SYDVKM. Assay: immunoSEQ multiplex PCR; the TCRdb copy retains only in-frame clones and omits some. The table lists 25,000 to 35,000 clones, 90% to 95% of them singletons. These data belong to a study of regulatory and conventional T cells in RAG deficiency. This sample was shared with a second study, whose subject was regulatory T cells. That study reports: Primers: 52 TRBV forward and 13 TRBJ reverse. Patient repertoires had restricted TRB V-J pairs and skewed V and J usage, most in Tregs.

The chain uses TRBV28 and TRBJ1-3; maybe TRBD1 (5 bases). The receptor comes from a human donor in good health. Input material: CD25- CD4+ T cells sorted from blood. Written as DNA, the CDR3 is TGTGCCAGCAGTTTCTGGGGCCTCTCTGGAAACACCATATATTTT. Protein product: CASSFWGLSGNTIYF.